The present entry profiles one T cell receptor (beta chain) with its context. Its target is unknown. Clones were sequenced by immunoSEQ multiplex PCR, and TCRdb holds only the in-frame ones, with some missing. The table lists some 16,000 clones, more than 75% of them singletons. The sample comes from a study of T cell clones after liver transplantation. Overall study context: Post-transplant blood was tracked for graft-donor-reactive T cell clones identified in a pre-transplant mixed lymphocyte reaction. Draws occurred before transplant, before withdrawal, and after complete or failed withdrawal.

Whole-study findings and limits: Small, mixed patient groups and varying post-transplant times limit these conclusions.

This CDR3 region has 13 residues. V shed 4 bases, J shed 9 bases, and the junction held 6 bases outside the gene matches. Germline lookup yields CDR1 MNHNY and CDR2 SVGAGI (reference sequence). The sequence came from a human patient who received a liver transplant. Among the T cells, some may be from the graft donor. The sequences come from CD8+ T cells from blood, collected around 50 months after liver transplant. The rearrangement uses TRBV6-6 and TRBJ2-1; 7 bases fit TRBD2. CDR3 sequence (DNA): TGTGCCAGCAGTTCAGGACTAGTGGGTGAGCAGTTCTTC. This translates into CASSSGLVGEQFF.